This TCR beta chain was documented in a study of T cell responses to AZD1222 COVID-19 vaccine. This CDR3 comprises 13 residues. Germline CDR1 SGHDN, CDR2 FVKESK. V was trimmed by 3 bases and J by 8 bases, leaving 13 bases between them. As concerns this clone: The antigen is unknown.

Study conclusions and caveats: The study found Spike-specific TCR breadth and depth rose after two AZD1222 doses. Donors were chiefly white British, with a greater number of females, and clonal diversity was perhaps underestimated. Baseline serostatus was positive in only a handful of AZD1222 recipients. Repertoires were sampled only after the peak T cell response.

Assay: immunoSEQ multiplex PCR; the TCRdb copy retains only in-frame clones and omits some. This sample has approximately 190,000 clones, with approximately 92% found just once. The chain couples TRBV14 to TRBJ1-2; D remains ambiguous. The origin of this receptor is an adult who received the MenACWY meningococcal vaccine as a control. This material consisted of peripheral blood, taken 28 days after the second dose of the MenACWY control vaccine. The CDR3 region is CASSQVPSLGYTF. In DNA form, the CDR3 reads TGTGCCAGCAGCCAGGTCCCTTCTCTAGGCTACACCTTC.